The text below deals with one T cell receptor beta chain. The sample originates from a study of blood T cell repertoires in COVID-19. Study-level information: COVID-19 samples collected from the United States, Italy and Spain covered acute and convalescent phases.

The J segment lost 8 bases and the V segment lost 3 bases, leaving 6 bases of the junction unmatched. Germline loops: CDR1 MGHRA, CDR2 YSYEKL. This CDR3 has 14 residues. Original analysis: Reference gene primer amplification gave estimated nucleated cell counts. Assay used: immunoSEQ multiplex PCR; TCRdb lists only in-frame clones, some missing. V, J and clone size reflect that table, while D and trimming were determined from the DNA. Here the sample spans 200,000 to 250,000 clones, roughly 94% being singletons. The receptor's source is a man aged 30 to 39 with acute or convalescent COVID-19. Sample: peripheral blood. The chain is built from TRBV4-1 and TRBJ2-1, with TRBD2 matching over 8 bases. The CDR3, as DNA: TGCGCCAGCAGCCACCCCGGGACTAGATATGAGCAGTTCTTC. It is translated as CASSHPGTRYEQFF.